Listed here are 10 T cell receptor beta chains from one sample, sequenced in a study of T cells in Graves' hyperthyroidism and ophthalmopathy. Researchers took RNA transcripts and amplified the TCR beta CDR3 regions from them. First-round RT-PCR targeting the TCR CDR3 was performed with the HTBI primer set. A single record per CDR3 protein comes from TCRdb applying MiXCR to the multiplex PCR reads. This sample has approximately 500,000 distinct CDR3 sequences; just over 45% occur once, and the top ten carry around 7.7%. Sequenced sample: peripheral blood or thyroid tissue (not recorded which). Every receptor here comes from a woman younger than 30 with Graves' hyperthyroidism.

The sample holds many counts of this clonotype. The CDR3 spells CSARIGEYTGELFF. In DNA, the CDR3 is TGCAGTGCTAGAATCGGCGAATACACCGGGGAGCTGTTTTTT. This rearrangement joins TRBV20-1 to TRBJ2-2; D is unclear. The CDR3 has 14 amino acids. Trimming pared 2 bases from V and 3 bases from J, leaving 10 bases between. Germline V gene lookup returns CDR1 DFQATT and CDR2 SNEGSKA (reference sequence).

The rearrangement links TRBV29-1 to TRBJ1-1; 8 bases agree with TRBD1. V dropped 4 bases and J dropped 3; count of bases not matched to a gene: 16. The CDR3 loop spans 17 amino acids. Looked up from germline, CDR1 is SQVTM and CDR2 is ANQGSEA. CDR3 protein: CSVASSRTGILDTEAFF. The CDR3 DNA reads TGCAGCGTTGCCAGTAGCAGGACAGGGATATTAGACACTGAAGCTTTCTTT.

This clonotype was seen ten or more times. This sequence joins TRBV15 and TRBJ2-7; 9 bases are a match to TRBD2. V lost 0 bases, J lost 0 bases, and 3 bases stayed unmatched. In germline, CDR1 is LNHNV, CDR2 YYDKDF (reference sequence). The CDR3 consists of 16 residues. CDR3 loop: CATSRDRGRASYEQYF. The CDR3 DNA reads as TGTGCCACCAGCAGAGATCGCGGGAGGGCCTCCTACGAGCAGTACTTC.

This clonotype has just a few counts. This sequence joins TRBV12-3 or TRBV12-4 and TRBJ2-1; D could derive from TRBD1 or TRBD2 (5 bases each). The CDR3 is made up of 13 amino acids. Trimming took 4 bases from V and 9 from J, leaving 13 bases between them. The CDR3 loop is CASSSGTSLEQFF. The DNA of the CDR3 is TGTGCCAGCAGTTCGGGGACCTCGCTTGAGCAGTTCTTC.

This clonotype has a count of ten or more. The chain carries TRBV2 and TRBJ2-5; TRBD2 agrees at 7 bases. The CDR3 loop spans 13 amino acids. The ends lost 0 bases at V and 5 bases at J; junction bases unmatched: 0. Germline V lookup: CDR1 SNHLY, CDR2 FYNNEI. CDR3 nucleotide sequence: TGTGCCAGCAGTGAAGCGGGAGGGGAGACCCAGTACTTC. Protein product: CASSEAGGETQYF.

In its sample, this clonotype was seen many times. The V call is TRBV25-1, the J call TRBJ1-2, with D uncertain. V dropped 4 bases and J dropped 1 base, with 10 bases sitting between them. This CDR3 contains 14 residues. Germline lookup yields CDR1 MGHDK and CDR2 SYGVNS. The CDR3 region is CASSGGVGNYGYTF. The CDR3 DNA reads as TGTGCCAGCAGTGGTGGGGTTGGTAACTATGGCTACACCTTC.

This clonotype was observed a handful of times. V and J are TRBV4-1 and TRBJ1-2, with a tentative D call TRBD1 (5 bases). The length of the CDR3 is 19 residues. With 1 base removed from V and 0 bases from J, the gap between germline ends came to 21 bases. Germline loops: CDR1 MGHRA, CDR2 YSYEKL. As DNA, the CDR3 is TGCGCCAGCAGCCAAGGTCCGGGACTACAAGAAGCAGCTAACTATGGCTACACCTTC. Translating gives CASSQGPGLQEAANYGYTF.

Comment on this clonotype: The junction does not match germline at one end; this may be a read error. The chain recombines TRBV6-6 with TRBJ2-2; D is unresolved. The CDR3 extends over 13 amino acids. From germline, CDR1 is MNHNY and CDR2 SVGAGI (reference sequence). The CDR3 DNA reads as TGTGCCGGCAGACTCCTCCTAGTCGGGGAGCTGTTTTTT. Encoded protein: CAGRLLLVGELFF.

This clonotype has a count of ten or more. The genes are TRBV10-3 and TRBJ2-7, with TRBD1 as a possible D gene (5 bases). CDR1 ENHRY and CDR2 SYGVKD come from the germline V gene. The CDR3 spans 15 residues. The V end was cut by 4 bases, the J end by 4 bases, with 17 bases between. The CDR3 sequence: CAISGLGVLSYEQYF. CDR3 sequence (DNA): TGTGCCATCAGTGGGCTAGGGGTCTTATCTTACGAGCAGTACTTC.

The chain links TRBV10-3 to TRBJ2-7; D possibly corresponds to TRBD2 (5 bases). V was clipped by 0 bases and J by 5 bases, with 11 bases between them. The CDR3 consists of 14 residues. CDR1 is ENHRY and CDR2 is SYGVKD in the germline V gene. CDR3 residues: CAISESTRADEQYF. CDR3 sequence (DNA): TGTGCCATCAGTGAGTCGACTCGAGCGGACGAGCAGTACTTC.